This T cell receptor beta chain emerged from a study of cytomegalovirus exposure and HLA in healthy donors. Overall study results and limits: While the bulk of TCR sequences proved rare, some public TCRs turned up in many donors.

As regards this clone: Its antigen is still unknown.

Data came from immunoSEQ multiplex PCR; TCRdb stores just in-frame clones and leaves some out. The sample yields some 330,000 clones, roughly 90% seen once. The V and J ends lost 8 bases and 0 bases, in that order; junction bases with no gene match: 13. The CDR3 loop spans 16 amino acids. The germline CDR1 and CDR2 sequences are MDHEN and SYDVKM. The chain recombines TRBV28 with TRBJ2-7, with 7 bases matching TRBD2. Sequencing input: PBMCs. The receptor's source is a young woman in good health and CMV-seronegative. The CDR3 here is CASGETGLPTSYEQYF. CDR3 DNA: TGTGCCAGCGGGGAGACGGGACTACCTACCTCCTACGAGCAGTACTTC.